The T cell receptor (beta chain) described here comes from a study of cytomegalovirus exposure and HLA in healthy donors. This CDR3 has 14 amino acids. The germline gives CDR1 MNHNS, CDR2 SASEGT. Trimming cost V 7 bases and J 6 bases; bases outside gene matches: 2. The study ran its PCR with 60 Vbeta and 13 Jbeta primers. Clones were read by immunoSEQ multiplex PCR, and TCRdb kept only the in-frame ones, dropping some. The sample lists approximately 150,000 clones, 60% to 85% occurring once. This chain uses TRBV6-1 with TRBJ2-2; 13 positions match TRBD2. Sequenced material: PBMCs. This receptor was obtained from a man aged 35 to 55 in good health and CMV-seronegative. The DNA for the CDR3 is TGTGCCAGCACGGGACTAGCGGGGTCCGGGGAGCTGTTTTTT. Translated, it gives CASTGLAGSGELFF.